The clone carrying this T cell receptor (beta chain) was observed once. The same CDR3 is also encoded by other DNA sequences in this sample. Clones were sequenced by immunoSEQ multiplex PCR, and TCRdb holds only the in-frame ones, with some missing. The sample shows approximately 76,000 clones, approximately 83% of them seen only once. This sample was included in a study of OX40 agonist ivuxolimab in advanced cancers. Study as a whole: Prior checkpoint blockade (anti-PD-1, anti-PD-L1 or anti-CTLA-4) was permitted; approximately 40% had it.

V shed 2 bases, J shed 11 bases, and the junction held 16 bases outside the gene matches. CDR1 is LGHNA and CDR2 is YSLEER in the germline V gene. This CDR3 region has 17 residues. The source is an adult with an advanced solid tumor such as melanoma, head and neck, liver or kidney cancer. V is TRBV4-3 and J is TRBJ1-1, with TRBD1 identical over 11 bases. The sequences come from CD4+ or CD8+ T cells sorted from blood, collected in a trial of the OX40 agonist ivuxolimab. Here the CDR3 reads CASSQSPGQGGGRRAFF. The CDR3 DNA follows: TGCGCCAGCAGCCAATCCCCGGGACAGGGGGGAGGGCGGAGGGCTTTCTTT.